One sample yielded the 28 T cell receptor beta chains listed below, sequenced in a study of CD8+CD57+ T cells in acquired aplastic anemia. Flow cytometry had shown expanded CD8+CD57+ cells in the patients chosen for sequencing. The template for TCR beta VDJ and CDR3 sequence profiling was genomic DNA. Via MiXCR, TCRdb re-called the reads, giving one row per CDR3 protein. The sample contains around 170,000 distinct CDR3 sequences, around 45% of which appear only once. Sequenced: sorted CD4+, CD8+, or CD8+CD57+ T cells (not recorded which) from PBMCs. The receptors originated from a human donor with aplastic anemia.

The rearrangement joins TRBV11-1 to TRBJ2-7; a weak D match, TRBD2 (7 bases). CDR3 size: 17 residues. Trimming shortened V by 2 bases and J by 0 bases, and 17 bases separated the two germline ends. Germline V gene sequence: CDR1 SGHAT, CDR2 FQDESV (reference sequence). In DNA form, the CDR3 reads TGTGCCAGCAGCTTATCCTCGGGGGGCGGCTCCTCCTACGAGCAGTACTTC. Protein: CASSLSSGGGSSYEQYF. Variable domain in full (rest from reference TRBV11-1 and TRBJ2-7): EAEVAQSPRYKITEKSQAVAFWCDPISGHATLYWYRQILGQGPELLVQFQDESVVDDSQLPKDRFSAERLKGVDSTLKIQPAELGDSAMYLCASSLSSGGGSSYEQYFGPGTRLTVT.

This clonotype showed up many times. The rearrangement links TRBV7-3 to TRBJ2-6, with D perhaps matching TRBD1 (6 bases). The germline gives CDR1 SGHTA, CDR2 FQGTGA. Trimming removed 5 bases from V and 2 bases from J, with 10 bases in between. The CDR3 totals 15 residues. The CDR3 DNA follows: TGTGCCAGCAGCCTACAGGGTCCTGGGGCCAACGTCCTGACTTTC. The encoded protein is CASSLQGPGANVLTF.

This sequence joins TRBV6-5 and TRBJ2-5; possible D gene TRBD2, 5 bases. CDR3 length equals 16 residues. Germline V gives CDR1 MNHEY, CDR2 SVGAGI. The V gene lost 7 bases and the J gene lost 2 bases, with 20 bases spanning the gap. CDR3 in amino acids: CASTSWGGRGQETQYF. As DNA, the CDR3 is TGTGCCAGCACATCTTGGGGTGGGAGAGGGCAAGAGACCCAGTACTTC.

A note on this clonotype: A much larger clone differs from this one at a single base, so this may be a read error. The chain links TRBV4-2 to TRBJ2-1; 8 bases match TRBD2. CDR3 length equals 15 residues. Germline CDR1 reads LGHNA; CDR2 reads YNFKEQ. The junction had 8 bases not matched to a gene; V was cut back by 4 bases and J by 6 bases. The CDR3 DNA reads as TGTGCCAGCAGCCCCAGACTAGCGAGACGCAATGAGCAGTTCTTC. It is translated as CASSPRLARRNEQFF.

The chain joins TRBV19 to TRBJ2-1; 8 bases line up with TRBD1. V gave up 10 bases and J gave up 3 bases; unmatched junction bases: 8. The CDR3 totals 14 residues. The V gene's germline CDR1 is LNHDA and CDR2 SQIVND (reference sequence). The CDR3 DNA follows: TGTGCCACCCGGACCGGACAGGGCTACAATGAGCAGTTCTTC. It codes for CATRTGQGYNEQFF.

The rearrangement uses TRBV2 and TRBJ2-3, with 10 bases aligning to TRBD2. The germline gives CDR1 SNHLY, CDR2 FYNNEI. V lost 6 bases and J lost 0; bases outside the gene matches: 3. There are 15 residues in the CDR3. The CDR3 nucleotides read TGTGCCAGCAGGGAGACTAGCGGGAGCACAGATACGCAGTATTTT. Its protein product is CASRETSGSTDTQYF. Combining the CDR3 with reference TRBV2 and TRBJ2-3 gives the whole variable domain EPEVTQTPSHQVTQMGQEVILRCVPISNHLYFYWYRQILGQKVEFLVSFYNNEISEKSEIFDDQFSVERPDGSNFTLKIRSTKLEDSAMYFCASRETSGSTDTQYFGPGTRLTVL.

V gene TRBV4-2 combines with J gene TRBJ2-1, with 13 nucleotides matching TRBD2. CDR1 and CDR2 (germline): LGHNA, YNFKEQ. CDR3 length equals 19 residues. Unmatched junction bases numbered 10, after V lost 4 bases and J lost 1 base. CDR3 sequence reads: CASSLQGLAGDTSYNEQFF. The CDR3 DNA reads TGTGCCAGCAGCCTCCAAGGACTAGCGGGAGATACGTCCTACAATGAGCAGTTCTTC.

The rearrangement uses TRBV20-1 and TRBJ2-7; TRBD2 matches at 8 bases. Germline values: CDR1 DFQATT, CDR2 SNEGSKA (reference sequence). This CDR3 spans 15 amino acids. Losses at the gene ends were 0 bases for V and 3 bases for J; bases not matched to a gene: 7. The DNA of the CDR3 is TGCAGTGCTAGAGACACGGATAGCGGGATCTACGAGCAGTACTTC. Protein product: CSARDTDSGIYEQYF.

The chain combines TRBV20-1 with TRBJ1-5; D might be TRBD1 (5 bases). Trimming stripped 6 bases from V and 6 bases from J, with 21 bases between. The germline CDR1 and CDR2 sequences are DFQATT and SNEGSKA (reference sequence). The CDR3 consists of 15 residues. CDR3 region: CSASLGRGKGQPQHF. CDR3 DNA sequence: TGCAGTGCCAGCCTCGGGAGGGGTAAAGGTCAGCCCCAGCATTTT.

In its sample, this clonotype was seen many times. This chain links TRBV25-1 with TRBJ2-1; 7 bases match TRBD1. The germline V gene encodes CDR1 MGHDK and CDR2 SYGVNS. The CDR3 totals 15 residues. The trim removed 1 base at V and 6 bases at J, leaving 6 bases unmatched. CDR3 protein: CASSESGQSSNEQFF. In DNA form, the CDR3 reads TGTGCCAGCAGTGAATCGGGACAGAGCTCCAATGAGCAGTTCTTC.

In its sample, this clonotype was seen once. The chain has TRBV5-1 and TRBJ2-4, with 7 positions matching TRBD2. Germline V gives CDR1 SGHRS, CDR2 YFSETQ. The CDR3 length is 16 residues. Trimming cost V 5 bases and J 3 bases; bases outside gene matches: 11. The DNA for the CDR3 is TGCGCCAGCAGTTCGGCCCGGGGGGAAGGCAAAAACATTCAGTACTTC. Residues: CASSSARGEGKNIQYF.

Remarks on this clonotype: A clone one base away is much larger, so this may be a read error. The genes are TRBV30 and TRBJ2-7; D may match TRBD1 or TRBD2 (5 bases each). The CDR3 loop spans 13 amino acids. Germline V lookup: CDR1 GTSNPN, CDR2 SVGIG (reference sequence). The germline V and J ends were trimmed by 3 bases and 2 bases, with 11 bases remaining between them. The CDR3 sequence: CAWSEGIPYEQYV. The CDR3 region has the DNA TGTGCCTGGAGCGAGGGGATTCCCTACGAGCAGTACGTC.

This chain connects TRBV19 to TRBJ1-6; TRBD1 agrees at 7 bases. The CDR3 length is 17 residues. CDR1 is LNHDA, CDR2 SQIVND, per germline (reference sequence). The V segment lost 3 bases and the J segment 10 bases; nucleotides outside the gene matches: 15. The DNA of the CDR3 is TGTGCCAGTAGTATGGAGCAAGGGGGCCTCGTTTGGTCACCCCTCCACTTT. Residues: CASSMEQGGLVWSPLHF.

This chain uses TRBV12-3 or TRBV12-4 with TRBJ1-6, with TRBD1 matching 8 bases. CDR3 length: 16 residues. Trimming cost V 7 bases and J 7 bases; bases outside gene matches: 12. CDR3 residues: CASISLGQGPNSPLHF. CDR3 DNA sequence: TGTGCCAGCATTTCGCTCGGACAGGGTCCAAATTCACCCCTCCACTTT.

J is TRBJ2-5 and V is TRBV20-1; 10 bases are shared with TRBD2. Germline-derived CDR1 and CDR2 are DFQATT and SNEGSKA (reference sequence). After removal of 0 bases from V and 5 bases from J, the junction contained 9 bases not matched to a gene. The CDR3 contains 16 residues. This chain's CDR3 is CSARDLVAGGGETQYF. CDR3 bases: TGCAGTGCTAGAGATTTAGTAGCGGGAGGAGGGGAGACCCAGTACTTC.

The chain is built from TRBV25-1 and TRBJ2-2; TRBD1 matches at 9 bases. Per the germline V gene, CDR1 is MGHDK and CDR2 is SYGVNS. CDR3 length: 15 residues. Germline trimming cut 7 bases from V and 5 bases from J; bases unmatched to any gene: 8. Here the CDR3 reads CASKRTGVVTGELFF. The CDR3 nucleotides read TGTGCCAGCAAAAGGACAGGGGTAGTAACCGGGGAGCTGTTTTTT.

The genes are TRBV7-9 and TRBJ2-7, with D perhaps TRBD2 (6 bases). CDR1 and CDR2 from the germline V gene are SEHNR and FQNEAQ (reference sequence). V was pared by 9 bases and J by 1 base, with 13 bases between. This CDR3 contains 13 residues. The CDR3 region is CASKSGLSYEQYF. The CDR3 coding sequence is TGTGCCAGTAAAAGCGGGTTGTCCTACGAGCAGTACTTC.

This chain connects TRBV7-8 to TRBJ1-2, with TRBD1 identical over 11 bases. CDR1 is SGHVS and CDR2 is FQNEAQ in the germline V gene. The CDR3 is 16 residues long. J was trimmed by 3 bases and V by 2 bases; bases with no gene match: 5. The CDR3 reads CASSLYGQGADYGYTF. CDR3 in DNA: TGTGCCAGCAGCTTATACGGACAGGGGGCGGACTATGGCTACACCTTC.

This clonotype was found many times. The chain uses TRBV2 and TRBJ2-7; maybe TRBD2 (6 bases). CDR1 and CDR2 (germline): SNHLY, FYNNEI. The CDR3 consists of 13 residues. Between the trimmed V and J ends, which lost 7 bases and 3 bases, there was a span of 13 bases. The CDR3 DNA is TGTGCCAGCAAGGAGGGTGTGGGCTACGAGCAGTACTTC. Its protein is CASKEGVGYEQYF.

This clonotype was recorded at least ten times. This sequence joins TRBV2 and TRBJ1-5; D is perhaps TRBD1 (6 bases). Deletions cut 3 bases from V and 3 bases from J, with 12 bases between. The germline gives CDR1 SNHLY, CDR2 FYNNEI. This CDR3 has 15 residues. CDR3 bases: TGTGCCAGCAGTGATCGACAGGTTTACAATCAGCCCCAGCATTTT. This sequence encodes CASSDRQVYNQPQHF.

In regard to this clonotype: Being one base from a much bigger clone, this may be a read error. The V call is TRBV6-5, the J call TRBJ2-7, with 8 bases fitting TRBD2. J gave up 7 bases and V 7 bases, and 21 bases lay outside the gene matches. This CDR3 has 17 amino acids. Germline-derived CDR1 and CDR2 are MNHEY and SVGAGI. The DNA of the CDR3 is TGTGCCAGCAATTCCCACGTTACTAGCGGAGGGGCCAGGGAGCAGTACTTC. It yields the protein CASNSHVTSGGAREQYF.

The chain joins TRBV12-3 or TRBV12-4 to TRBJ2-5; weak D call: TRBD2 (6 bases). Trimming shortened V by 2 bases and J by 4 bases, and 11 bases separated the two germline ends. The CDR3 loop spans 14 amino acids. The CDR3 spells CASSLRRVGETQYF. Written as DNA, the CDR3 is TGTGCCAGCAGTTTACGGAGGGTCGGAGAGACCCAGTACTTC.

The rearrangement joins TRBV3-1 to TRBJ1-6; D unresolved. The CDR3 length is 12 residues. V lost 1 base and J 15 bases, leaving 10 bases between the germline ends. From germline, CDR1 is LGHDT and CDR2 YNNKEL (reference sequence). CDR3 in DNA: TGTGCCAGCAGCCAAGTCATGATGGACCTCCACTTT. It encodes CASSQVMMDLHF.

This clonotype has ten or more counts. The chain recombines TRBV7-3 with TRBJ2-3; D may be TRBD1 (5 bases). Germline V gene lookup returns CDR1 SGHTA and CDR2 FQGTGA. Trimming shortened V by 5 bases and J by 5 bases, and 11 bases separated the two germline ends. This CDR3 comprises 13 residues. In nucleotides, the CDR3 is TGTGCCAGCAGCCCATCAGACAGAGATACGCAGTATTTT. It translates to CASSPSDRDTQYF. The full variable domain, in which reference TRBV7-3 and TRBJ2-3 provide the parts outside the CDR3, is GAGVSQTPSNKVTEKGKYVELRCDPISGHTALYWYRQSLGQGPEFLIYFQGTGAADDSGLPNDRFFAVRPEGSVSTLKIQRTERGDSAVYLCASSPSDRDTQYFGPGTRLTVL.

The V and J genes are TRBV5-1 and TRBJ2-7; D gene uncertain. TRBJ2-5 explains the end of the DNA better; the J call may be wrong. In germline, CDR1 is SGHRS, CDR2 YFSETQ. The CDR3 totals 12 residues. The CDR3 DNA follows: TGCGCCAGCAGCCCCCCGCCGGGGACCCAGTACTTC. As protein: CASSPPPGTQYF.

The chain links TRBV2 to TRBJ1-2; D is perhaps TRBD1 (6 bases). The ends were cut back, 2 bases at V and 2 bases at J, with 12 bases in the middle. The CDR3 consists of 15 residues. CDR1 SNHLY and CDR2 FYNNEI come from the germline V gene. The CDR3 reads CASSERGGRNYGYTF. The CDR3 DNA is TGTGCCAGCAGTGAAAGGGGGGGAAGAAACTATGGCTACACCTTC.

The CDR3 is CAIGDGTRNQPQHF. DNA for the CDR3: TGTGCCATCGGAGACGGGACACGAAATCAGCCCCAGCATTTT. The chain has TRBV10-3 and TRBJ1-5; D possibly corresponds to TRBD1 (6 bases). The CDR3 length is 14 residues. Trimming took off 8 bases at V and 4 bases at J, with 15 bases between the two ends. Germline CDR1 reads ENHRY; CDR2 reads SYGVKD.

CDR3 nucleotides: TGTGCCAGCAGTTACAGGGTGCGGGATGTGGATACGCAGTATTTT. Translation gives CASSYRVRDVDTQYF. This chain joins TRBV2 and TRBJ2-3; D possibly matches TRBD1 or TRBD2 (6 bases each). The CDR3 is 15 residues long. Between the trimmed V and J ends, which lost 5 bases and 6 bases, there was a span of 18 bases. Germline V CDR1 and CDR2: SNHLY, FYNNEI.